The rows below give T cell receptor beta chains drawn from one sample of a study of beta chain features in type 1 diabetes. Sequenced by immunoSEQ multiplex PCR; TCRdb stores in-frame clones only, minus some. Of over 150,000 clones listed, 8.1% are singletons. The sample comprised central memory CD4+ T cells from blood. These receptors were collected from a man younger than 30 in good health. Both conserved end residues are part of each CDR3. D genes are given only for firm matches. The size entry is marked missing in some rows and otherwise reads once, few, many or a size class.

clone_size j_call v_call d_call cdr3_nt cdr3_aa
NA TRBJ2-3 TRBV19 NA TGTGCCACCGCGGGCTGGGATACGCAGTATTTT CATAGWDTQYF
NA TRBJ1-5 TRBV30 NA TGTGCCTGGAGTATGGGGGGGGGCGGACAGCCCCAGCATTTT CAWSMGGGGQPQHF
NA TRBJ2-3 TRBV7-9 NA TGTGCCAGCAGCCCCCGGACATCTAGCACAGATACGCAGTATTTT CASSPRTSSTDTQYF
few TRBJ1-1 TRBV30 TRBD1 TGTGCCTGGAGTGTGGACAGGGGGCCGGGGGTCACTGAAGCTTTCTTT CAWSVDRGPGVTEAFF
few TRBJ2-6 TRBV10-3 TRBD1 TGTGCCATCAGTGGACAGGGAAGAAGCTCTGGGGCCAACGTCCTGACTTTC CAISGQGRSSGANVLTF
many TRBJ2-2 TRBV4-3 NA TGCGCCAGCAGCCAAGAGATCAGGGGCACCGGGGAGCTGTTTTTT CASSQEIRGTGELFF
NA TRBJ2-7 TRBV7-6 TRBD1 TGTGCCAGCAGCCCCGGACAGGGGCGCGTCGGGGTAGGGGAGCAGTACTTC CASSPGQGRVGVGEQYF
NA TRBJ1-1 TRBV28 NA TGTGCCAGCAAACTAGGGGAGGTGAACACTGAAGCTTTCTTT CASKLGEVNTEAFF
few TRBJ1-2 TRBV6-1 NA TGTGCCAGCAGTGCGACAGGTTCGGATGGCTACACCTTC CASSATGSDGYTF
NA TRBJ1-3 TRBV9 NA TGTGCCAGCAGCGTTTCCCAGAGAAACACCATATATTTT CASSVSQRNTIYF
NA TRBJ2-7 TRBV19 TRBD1 TGTGCCAGTAGTATAGTCGTTGGGACAGGGGCTTACGAGCAGTACTTC CASSIVVGTGAYEQYF
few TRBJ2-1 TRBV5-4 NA TGTGCCAGCAGCTTTTATTCAGGAGGTCGGTTCAATGAGCAGTTCTTC CASSFYSGGRFNEQFF
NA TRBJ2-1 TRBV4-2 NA TGTGCCAGCAGCGCCGACAGAAACAATGAGCAGTTCTTC CASSADRNNEQFF
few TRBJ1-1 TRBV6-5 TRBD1 TGTGCCAGCAGTTACTCCTCTGGGACAGGGGGCACTGAAGCTTTCTTT CASSYSSGTGGTEAFF
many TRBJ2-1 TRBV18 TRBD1 TGTGCCAGCTCACGCCTGACAGGGAGCTCCTACAATGAGCAGTTCTTC CASSRLTGSSYNEQFF
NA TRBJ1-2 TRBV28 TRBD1 TGTGCCAGCAGCCTAGACAGGGGGCTCTACTATGGCTACACCTTC CASSLDRGLYYGYTF
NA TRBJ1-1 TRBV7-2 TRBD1 TGTGCCAGCAGCTTACTGTCCAGGGGGCAAGGTGAAGCTTTCTTT CASSLLSRGQGEAFF
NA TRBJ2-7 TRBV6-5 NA TGTGCCAGCCATGAAGGAGGATCCTACGAGCAGTACTTC CASHEGGSYEQYF
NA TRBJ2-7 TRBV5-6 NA TGTGCCAGCAGCTTTGGGCCACCCATTTCCTACGAGCAGTACTTC CASSFGPPISYEQYF
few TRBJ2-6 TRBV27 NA TGTGCCAGCAGTTTAATACACAGGGCCGGGGCCAACGTCCTGACTTTC CASSLIHRAGANVLTF
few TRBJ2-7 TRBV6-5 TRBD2 TGTGCCAGCAGTTACAGTTCTAGCGGGGGGGCCAGGGAGCAGTACTTC CASSYSSSGGAREQYF
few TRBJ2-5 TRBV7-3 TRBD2 TGTGCCAGCAGCTTAACAGGGGCGGGGGTGCAAGAGACCCAGTACTTC CASSLTGAGVQETQYF
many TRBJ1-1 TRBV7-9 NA TGTGCCAGCAGAGAACAGCCGAACACTGAAGCTTTCTTT CASREQPNTEAFF
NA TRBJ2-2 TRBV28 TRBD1 TGTGCCAGCTGGGACAGGTTATCCGGGGAGCTGTTTTTT CASWDRLSGELFF
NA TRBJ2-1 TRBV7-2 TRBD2 TGTGCCAGCAGCCCGGGACTAGCGGGAATCCGTGAGCAGTTCTTC CASSPGLAGIREQFF
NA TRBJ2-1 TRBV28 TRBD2 TGTGCCAGCAAGACTAGCCCCTCGTCGGAGTTCTTC CASKTSPSSEFF
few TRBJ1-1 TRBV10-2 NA TGCGCCAGCACCCAACAGGGCGGAACTGAAGCTTTCTTT CASTQQGGTEAFF
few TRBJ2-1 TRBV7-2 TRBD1 TGTGCCAGCAGCTTGACAGGGGACTCCTACAATGAGCAGTTCTTC CASSLTGDSYNEQFF
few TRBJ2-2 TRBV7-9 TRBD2 TGTGCCAGCAGACGAGCGGGATTGCACACCGGGGAGCTGTTTTTT CASRRAGLHTGELFF
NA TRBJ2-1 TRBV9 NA TGTGCCAGCAGCTATTTAGCGAGCTCCTACAATGAGCAGTTCTTC CASSYLASSYNEQFF
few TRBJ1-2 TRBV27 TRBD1 TGTGCCAGCAGTTTTTATCCCGGGACAGGGGACTATGGCTACACCTTC CASSFYPGTGDYGYTF
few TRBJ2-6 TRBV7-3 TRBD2 TGTGCCAGCAGCAAAATCCCCATCGGGGGGACTGGGGCCAACGTCCTGACTTTC CASSKIPIGGTGANVLTF
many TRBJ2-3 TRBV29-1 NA TGCAGCGTCGCCCGGGATTCAGATACGCAGTATTTT CSVARDSDTQYF
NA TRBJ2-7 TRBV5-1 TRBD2 TGCGCCAGCAGCTTGGTCCCGGGAGGCGAGCAGTACTTC CASSLVPGGEQYF
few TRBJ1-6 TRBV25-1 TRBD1 TGTGCCAGCAGTGTGGACAGGACGGGTTCACCCCTCCACTTT CASSVDRTGSPLHF
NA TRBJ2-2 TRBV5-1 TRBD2 TGCGCCAGCAGCTTGTATTTAGCGGGGGCTGGCGGGGAGCTGTTTTTT CASSLYLAGAGGELFF
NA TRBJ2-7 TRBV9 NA TGTGCCAGCAGCGCCGGGTCACGGGGAATCCACGAGCAGTACTTC CASSAGSRGIHEQYF